One and the same sample provided the 25 T cell receptor beta chains below, sequenced in a study of CD8 T cells in ankylosing spondylitis. TCRdb fed the 5' RACE reads into MiXCR, producing one record per CDR3 protein. Of 130,000 to 150,000 distinct CDR3 sequences listed, approximately 9.2% were seen once; the top ten hold 6% to 9.5%. Sequencing was performed on synovial fluid, either unsorted or a sorted T cell fraction (not recorded which). These receptors came from a male donor with ankylosing spondylitis.

The sample holds many counts of this clonotype. The gene calls are TRBV2 and TRBJ1-1, with D unresolved. The CDR3 sequence is 11 residues long. Trimming shortened V by 3 bases and J by 7 bases, and 6 bases separated the two germline ends. CDR1 is SNHLY and CDR2 is FYNNEI in the germline V gene. CDR3 protein: CASSDFGEAFF. CDR3 coding DNA: TGTGCCAGCAGTGATTTTGGTGAAGCTTTCTTT.

This clonotype was detected many times. This chain joins TRBV20-1 and TRBJ2-1, with D tentatively TRBD1 or TRBD2 (5 bases each). This CDR3 has 12 residues. The germline gives CDR1 DFQATT, CDR2 SNEGSKA (reference sequence). Trimming removed 7 bases at V and 10 bases at J, with 17 bases between. The CDR3 loop reads CSEVVRGLEQFF. The CDR3 nucleotides are TGCAGTGAGGTGGTGAGGGGCCTCGAGCAGTTCTTC.

The chain carries TRBV18 and TRBJ2-7; D is ambiguous. The CDR3 contains 12 residues. CDR1 is KGHSH and CDR2 is LQKENI in the germline V gene. Trimming stripped 3 bases from V and 2 bases from J, with 5 bases between. The CDR3 DNA follows: TGTGCCAGCTCACCGGACCCCTACGAGCAGTACTTC. Translating gives CASSPDPYEQYF.

The table lists this clonotype with many counts. This chain links TRBV7-2 with TRBJ2-2; D might be TRBD1 (6 bases). CDR1 is SGHTA, CDR2 FQGNSA, per germline. Trimming removed 3 bases from V and 0 bases from J, with 11 bases in between. This CDR3 region has 16 residues. CDR3 sequence reads: CASSLGAAANTGELFF. The CDR3, as DNA: TGTGCCAGCAGCTTGGGGGCAGCCGCGAACACCGGGGAGCTGTTTTTT.

Ten or more counts support this clonotype. The chain employs TRBV12-3 or TRBV12-4 and TRBJ1-1, with D unresolved. V dropped 3 bases and J dropped 4 bases, with 12 bases sitting between them. The CDR3 sequence is 14 residues long. CDR3 sequence: CASSFASGITEAFF. In DNA, the CDR3 is TGTGCCAGCAGTTTTGCTTCGGGCATCACTGAAGCTTTCTTT.

This clonotype showed up many times. The rearrangement links TRBV10-3 to TRBJ2-1, with D unclear. Germline lookup yields CDR1 ENHRY and CDR2 SYGVKD. There are 13 residues in the CDR3. Trimming left V 5 bases short and J 7 bases short, with 12 bases between. CDR3 loop: CAISRLGLNEQFF. CDR3 DNA sequence: TGTGCCATCAGTCGACTGGGGTTGAATGAGCAGTTCTTC.

Note on this clonotype: A junction end diverges from the germline sequence, so it may reflect a read error. The chain joins TRBV7-7 to TRBJ2-2; the D is unclear. CDR3 length equals 14 residues. CDR1 is SSHAT, CDR2 FNYEAQ, per germline (reference sequence). The CDR3 is CASSEAPVTGELFF. The CDR3 DNA is TGTGCTAGCAGCGAAGCACCCGTCACCGGGGAGCTGTTTTTT.

V gene TRBV5-4 combines with J gene TRBJ2-1, with 10 bases matching TRBD1. CDR1 SGHNT and CDR2 YYREEE come from the germline V gene (reference sequence). V shed 4 bases and J 8 bases; nucleotides not matched to a gene: 6. The CDR3 is made up of 14 amino acids. CDR3 loop: CASSDTTGGDEQFF. In nucleotides, the CDR3 is TGTGCCAGCAGCGACACGACAGGGGGCGATGAGCAGTTCTTC.

The rearrangement joins TRBV7-9 to TRBJ1-4; perhaps TRBD1 as D (5 bases). The CDR3 contains 15 residues. In germline, CDR1 is SEHNR, CDR2 FQNEAQ (reference sequence). Trimming stripped 4 bases from V and 3 bases from J, with 12 bases between. Here the CDR3 DNA reads TGTGCCAGCAGCTCGGTAGACAGTGCTAATGAAAAACTGTTTTTT. Translated: CASSSVDSANEKLFF.

Ten or more counts support this clonotype. This chain uses TRBV20-1 with TRBJ1-2, with TRBD1 as a possible D gene (6 bases). The CDR3 is 12 residues long. The V gene lost 7 bases and the J gene lost 4 bases, with 13 bases spanning the gap. CDR1 DFQATT and CDR2 SNEGSKA come from the germline V gene (reference sequence). The CDR3 bases are TGCAGTGGGACCGGGGGGCTCTATGGCTACACCTTC. Translating gives CSGTGGLYGYTF.

This clonotype was observed a handful of times. The chain recombines TRBV6-1 with TRBJ1-2, with 7 bases fitting TRBD1. CDR1 MNHNS and CDR2 SASEGT come from the germline V gene. CDR3 length: 14 residues. V lost 6 bases, J lost 4 bases, and 8 bases stayed unmatched. The CDR3 coding sequence is TGTGCCAGCAGGCCCGGGACAGTAGGCTATGGCTACACCTTC. It codes for CASRPGTVGYGYTF.

This clonotype was seen ten or more times. The chain employs TRBV2 and TRBJ1-5; a possible D gene is TRBD1 (6 bases). With 7 bases removed from V and 6 bases from J, the gap between germline ends came to 10 bases. CDR1 is SNHLY, CDR2 FYNNEI, per germline. The CDR3 consists of 12 residues. CDR3 in amino acids: CASNRVGQPQHF. CDR3 nucleotide sequence: TGTGCCAGCAACAGGGTGGGTCAGCCCCAGCATTTT.

This clonotype was counted between two and nine times. The chain employs TRBV2 and TRBJ2-3, with 12 nucleotides matching TRBD2. The CDR3 runs 18 residues. V lost 6 bases and J lost 2; bases outside the gene matches: 12. Germline CDR1 is SNHLY and CDR2 is FYNNEI. CDR3 DNA sequence: TGTGCCAGCAGCCGTTCTCAACTAGCGGGGGGTTCCACAGATACGCAGTATTTT. Amino acids: CASSRSQLAGGSTDTQYF.

The chain employs TRBV7-2 and TRBJ1-4; TRBD1 might be the D (5 bases). Germline CDR1 is SGHTA and CDR2 is FQGNSA. This CDR3 region has 14 residues. Trimming took 5 bases from V and 3 from J, leaving 10 bases between them. The CDR3 nucleotides are TGTGCCAGCAGCGAGGGGTTGGCTAATGAAAAACTGTTTTTT. It translates to CASSEGLANEKLFF.

In its sample, this clonotype was seen many times. The genes are TRBV11-3 and TRBJ2-1, with no clear D. The CDR3 has 14 amino acids. With 5 bases removed from V and 7 bases from J, the gap between germline ends came to 15 bases. Germline-derived CDR1 and CDR2 are SGHNT and YENEEA. The CDR3 sequence: CASSPGWGSNEQFF. The CDR3 DNA is TGTGCCAGCAGCCCCGGTTGGGGATCTAATGAGCAGTTCTTC.

This clonotype came up many times. The rearrangement links TRBV7-8 to TRBJ2-5; TRBD2 might be the D (6 bases). The germline gives CDR1 SGHVS, CDR2 FQNEAQ. Between the trimmed V and J ends, which lost 1 base and 1 base, there was a span of 13 bases. The CDR3 spans 16 residues. The CDR3 region is CASSLGWGGSQETQYF. In nucleotides, the CDR3 is TGTGCCAGCAGCTTAGGCTGGGGAGGCTCCCAAGAGACCCAGTACTTC.

The chain recombines TRBV12-3 or TRBV12-4 with TRBJ1-5, with D maybe TRBD1 (5 bases). The V end lost 5 bases, the J end lost 4 bases, and 12 bases lay between the germline ends. This CDR3 comprises 14 residues. The CDR3 sequence: CASSRIQENQPQHF. CDR3 bases: TGTGCCAGCAGTCGCATACAGGAAAATCAGCCCCAGCATTTT.

The chain carries TRBV5-1 and TRBJ2-5; tentatively, D is TRBD2 (6 bases). This CDR3 has 14 amino acids. The V and J ends lost 0 bases and 4 bases respectively, with 10 bases between them. CDR1 and CDR2 (germline): SGHRS, YFSETQ. The DNA for the CDR3 is TGCGCCAGCAGCTTGGCTGCTAGCGTAGAGACCCAGTACTTC. Translated: CASSLAASVETQYF.

This clonotype turned up a few times. The V call is TRBV9, the J call TRBJ2-7; 8 nucleotides align to TRBD1. Germline CDR1 SGDLS, CDR2 YYNGEE. The CDR3 runs to 14 residues. V lost 5 bases to trimming and J lost 9 bases; unmatched junction nucleotides: 13. Here the CDR3 DNA reads TGTGCCAGCAGGCGGACAGGGTCGGAAGGACCGCAGTACTTC. Translation gives CASRRTGSEGPQYF.

This chain joins TRBV6-1 and TRBJ1-5; TRBD1 matches at 7 bases. V shed 8 bases, J shed 3 bases, and the junction held 10 bases outside the gene matches. The V gene's germline CDR1 is MNHNS and CDR2 SASEGT. This CDR3 has 15 amino acids. As DNA, the CDR3 is TGTGCCAGCCAAAGGGCAGGGGGTAACAATCAGCCCCAGCATTTT. Its protein is CASQRAGGNNQPQHF.

This clonotype was seen repeatedly, ten times or more. The rearrangement links TRBV2 to TRBJ1-1; 7 positions match TRBD1. Germline V gene sequence: CDR1 SNHLY, CDR2 FYNNEI. The ends lost 6 bases at V and 7 bases at J; junction bases unmatched: 8. The CDR3 consists of 13 residues. In DNA form, the CDR3 reads TGTGCCAGCAGCGCTCTTCGGGACAGTGAAGCTTTCTTT. Its translation is CASSALRDSEAFF.

In its sample, this clonotype was seen many times. The chain employs TRBV20-1 and TRBJ2-7, with TRBD1 matching 10 bases. This CDR3 is built from 15 residues. Germline-derived CDR1 and CDR2 are DFQATT and SNEGSKA (reference sequence). J lost 1 base, V lost 3 bases, and 6 bases had no gene match. The chain's CDR3 is CSASPWGQGSYEQYF. The CDR3, as DNA: TGCAGTGCTAGCCCCTGGGGACAGGGGTCCTACGAGCAGTACTTC.

This clonotype was observed at least ten times. This sequence joins TRBV10-3 and TRBJ2-1; D uncertain. Germline CDR1 and CDR2: ENHRY and SYGVKD. The CDR3 runs 15 residues. V dropped 6 bases and J dropped 2 bases, with 14 bases sitting between them. CDR3 sequence reads: CAISAGSPPYNEQFF. CDR3 coding DNA: TGTGCCATCAGCGCAGGCTCCCCCCCCTACAATGAGCAGTTCTTC.

This rearrangement joins TRBV2 to TRBJ2-1, with D possibly matching TRBD2 (6 bases). Per the germline V gene, CDR1 is SNHLY and CDR2 is FYNNEI. V was clipped by 6 bases and J by 4 bases, with 7 bases between them. The CDR3 has 12 amino acids. The CDR3 DNA follows: TGTGCCAGCAGCGGACTATACAATGAGCAGTTCTTC. Translating gives CASSGLYNEQFF.

This clonotype was seen at least ten times. The chain carries TRBV20-1 and TRBJ2-5, with D possibly being TRBD1 (5 bases). Trimming stripped 1 base from V and 10 bases from J, with 10 bases between. Germline lookup yields CDR1 DFQATT and CDR2 SNEGSKA (reference sequence). The CDR3 consists of 11 residues. For the CDR3, the DNA is TGCAGTGCTAGAGTAGGGGTCTACCAGTACTTC. Protein sequence: CSARVGVYQYF.